The 26 T cell receptor beta chains given below trace back to one sample, sequenced in a study of shared clonotypes between healthy human individuals (dated by TCRdb to the early 2020s). Libraries were constructed by the immunoSEQ multiplex PCR assay. TCRdb limited this immuneACCESS table to in-frame rearrangements with V and J called. A share of clones is missing; checked studies link under half to unresolved V genes, and the rest is unexplained. The sample table contains hundreds of thousands of clones; only one count was recorded for roughly 77% of them. Roughly 13% of the sample is held by the ten biggest clonotypes. The sample consisted of PBMCs. The receptors were sampled from a woman between 40 and 55 years old in good health. Some clones in this sample may be carry-over from other donors' samples.

The chain couples TRBV19 to TRBJ1-5, with D maybe TRBD1 (6 bases). The germline V gene has CDR1 LNHDA and CDR2 SQIVND (reference sequence). Trimming took 1 base from V and 7 from J, leaving 14 bases between them. The CDR3 runs 15 residues. CDR3 nucleotide sequence: TGTGCCAGTAGTATAGTTTCGGGGGCTGGGCAGCCCCAGCATTTT. Its protein is CASSIVSGAGQPQHF.

Ten or more counts support this clone. V and J are TRBV28 and TRBJ1-2; weak D call: TRBD1 (5 bases). The germline gives CDR1 MDHEN, CDR2 SYDVKM. Trimming took off 7 bases at V and 7 bases at J, with 16 bases between the two ends. The CDR3 loop spans 13 amino acids. The CDR3 here is CASTSVRASGYTF. CDR3 nucleotides: TGTGCCAGCACCTCGGTCAGGGCTAGTGGCTACACCTTC.

V and J are TRBV7-3 and TRBJ2-2, with TRBD2 as a possible D gene (6 bases). The CDR3 extends over 13 amino acids. Germline V gene data show CDR1 as SGHTA and CDR2 as FQGTGA. The V and J ends lost 5 bases and 7 bases respectively, with 11 bases between them. The CDR3 DNA reads TGTGCCAGCAGCACGACGGACTACGGGGAGCTGTTTTTT. Translating gives CASSTTDYGELFF.

This chain uses TRBV18 with TRBJ1-1, with unresolved D. The CDR3 runs 16 residues. The germline V and J ends were trimmed by 2 bases and 1 base, with 14 bases remaining between them. Germline lookup yields CDR1 KGHSH and CDR2 LQKENI. The CDR3 loop reads CASSPYVAVGNTEAFF. CDR3 nucleotides: TGTGCCAGCTCACCATATGTCGCGGTGGGGAACACTGAAGCTTTCTTT. The full variable domain, rest sourced from reference TRBV18 and TRBJ1-1, is NAGVMQNPRHLVRRRGQEARLRCSPMKGHSHVYWYRQLPEEGLKFMVYLQKENIIDESGMPKERFSAEFPKEGPSILRIQQVVRGDSAAYFCASSPYVAVGNTEAFFGQGTRLTVV.

The chain is built from TRBV5-1 and TRBJ2-1, with 12 bases aligning to TRBD2. This CDR3 spans 18 amino acids. The V gene's germline CDR1 is SGHRS and CDR2 YFSETQ. The J segment lost 0 bases and the V segment lost 6 bases, leaving 10 bases of the junction unmatched. Here the CDR3 reads CASTLGLAGRSSYNEQFF. The CDR3 coding sequence is TGCGCCAGCACACTGGGACTAGCGGGCCGAAGCTCCTACAATGAGCAGTTCTTC.

J is TRBJ2-1 and V is TRBV28; possible D gene TRBD2, 7 bases. In germline, CDR1 is MDHEN, CDR2 SYDVKM. Trimming removed 9 bases at V and 9 bases at J, with 21 bases between. This CDR3 contains 14 residues. The CDR3 protein is CASWGRGTLGEQFF. The CDR3, as DNA: TGTGCCAGTTGGGGGAGGGGGACCCTTGGTGAGCAGTTCTTC.

This clone was detected once. The chain is built from TRBV7-3 and TRBJ1-2; TRBD1 matches at 7 bases. The CDR3 contains 15 residues. J lost 4 bases, V lost 1 base, and 6 bases had no gene match. Germline CDR1 reads SGHTA; CDR2 reads FQGTGA. The CDR3 protein is CASSLIPDRSYGYTF. DNA for the CDR3: TGTGCCAGCAGCTTAATCCCGGACAGGTCCTATGGCTACACCTTC.

This clone was observed a few times. The sample has other DNA sequences that encode this CDR3 too. The chain carries TRBV18 and TRBJ1-3; possible D gene TRBD1, 5 bases. V lost 2 bases and J lost 0, with 11 bases in between. This CDR3 comprises 16 residues. Per germline, CDR1 KGHSH and CDR2 LQKENI. The CDR3 DNA reads as TGTGCCAGCTCACCAGCAGGGCCAAGCTCTGGAAACACCATATATTTT. Translated, it gives CASSPAGPSSGNTIYF.

The V call is TRBV2, the J call TRBJ1-1; tentatively, D is TRBD1 (5 bases). Looked up from germline, CDR1 is SNHLY and CDR2 is FYNNEI. Trimming removed 7 bases at V and 5 bases at J, with 11 bases between. This CDR3 is built from 12 residues. In DNA form, the CDR3 reads TGTGCCAGCAAGAGGGGTAGGACTGAAGCTTTCTTT. This sequence encodes CASKRGRTEAFF.

This chain uses TRBV19 with TRBJ1-1; D remains unclear. This CDR3 is built from 13 residues. V lost 5 bases and J 2 bases, leaving 9 bases between the germline ends. Germline V gives CDR1 LNHDA, CDR2 SQIVND (reference sequence). The CDR3 nucleotides read TGTGCCAGTAGTGGCAGACTCAACACTGAAGCTTTCTTT. This gives the protein CASSGRLNTEAFF.

V usage is TRBV15 and J usage is TRBJ2-1; D ambiguous. Germline V gene lookup returns CDR1 LNHNV and CDR2 YYDKDF (reference sequence). The V and J ends lost 0 bases and 1 base respectively, with 4 bases between them. The CDR3 runs 14 residues. The CDR3 DNA sequence: TGTGCCACCAGCAGAGAGGAGTCCTACAATGAGCAGTTCTTC. Translating gives CATSREESYNEQFF.

The chain has TRBV11-2 and TRBJ2-3; D is unclear. The CDR3 spans 14 residues. CDR1 is SGHAT and CDR2 is FQNNGV in the germline V gene. The germline V and J ends were trimmed by 1 base and 6 bases, with 11 bases remaining between them. The CDR3: CASSLGLFRDTQYF. The CDR3 bases are TGTGCCAGCAGCTTAGGTCTGTTCCGGGATACGCAGTATTTT.

V usage is TRBV11-2 and J usage is TRBJ2-2; D is possibly TRBD2 (6 bases). Germline V gene data show CDR1 as SGHAT and CDR2 as FQNNGV. The CDR3 has 13 amino acids. The ends were cut back, 4 bases at V and 7 bases at J, with 10 bases in the middle. CDR3 residues: CASSSTSYGELFF. DNA of the CDR3: TGTGCCAGCAGCTCCACTAGCTACGGGGAGCTGTTTTTT.

J is TRBJ2-5 and V is TRBV2, with 7 bases identical to TRBD2. V was clipped by 8 bases and J by 4 bases; unmatched bases: 4. Germline V CDR1 and CDR2: SNHLY, FYNNEI. The CDR3 length is 12 residues. The CDR3 loop reads CASGGTIETQYF. The CDR3 DNA reads as TGTGCCAGCGGGGGGACTATAGAGACCCAGTACTTC.

With respect to this clone: This CDR3 is also generated by other DNA sequences in the sample. The chain combines TRBV20-1 with TRBJ1-1, with 8 bases aligning to TRBD1. J was trimmed by 11 bases and V by 2 bases; bases with no gene match: 4. Germline CDR1 reads DFQATT; CDR2 reads SNEGSKA (reference sequence). The CDR3 has 11 amino acids. The DNA of the CDR3 is TGCAGTGCTAGACCGACAGGGGTCGCTTTCTTT. Its translation is CSARPTGVAFF.

The chain joins TRBV20-1 to TRBJ2-7, with D unclear. CDR3 length: 11 amino acids. CDR1 and CDR2 (germline): DFQATT, SNEGSKA (reference sequence). V lost 2 bases, J lost 2 bases, and 4 bases lay in between. CDR3 in amino acids: CSARLTYEQYF. The CDR3 DNA follows: TGCAGTGCTAGACTTACCTACGAGCAGTACTTC.

V gene TRBV29-1 combines with J gene TRBJ1-1; D not certain. Germline V gives CDR1 SQVTM, CDR2 ANQGSEA. The CDR3 covers 14 residues. V dropped 7 bases and J dropped 6 bases, with 21 bases sitting between them. The CDR3 DNA reads as TGCAGCGCCCCTTCCAATTCCTGGGAGGCTGAAGCTTTCTTT. This gives the protein CSAPSNSWEAEAFF.

In this sample, this clone turned up a few times. The chain links TRBV11-2 to TRBJ1-3, with a weak D call TRBD1 (5 bases). Trimming cost V 3 bases and J 0 bases, with 12 bases left between them. This CDR3 has 16 amino acids. Germline V gene lookup returns CDR1 SGHAT and CDR2 FQNNGV. The chain's CDR3 is CASSLTPDISGNTIYF. In DNA form, the CDR3 reads TGTGCCAGCAGCTTGACCCCGGACATCTCTGGAAACACCATATATTTT.

This clone was seen only a few times. The chain links TRBV29-1 to TRBJ1-1, with no clear D. The CDR3 extends over 12 amino acids. Trimming removed 3 bases at V and 4 bases at J, with 9 bases between. Germline values: CDR1 SQVTM, CDR2 ANQGSEA. The CDR3 bases are TGCAGCGTTGAGGGGATAGCCACTGAAGCTTTCTTT. Its translation is CSVEGIATEAFF.

The rearrangement joins TRBV19 to TRBJ2-3; possibly TRBD1 for D (5 bases). Germline CDR1 is LNHDA and CDR2 is SQIVND (reference sequence). This CDR3 has 17 amino acids. V lost 1 base to trimming and J lost 2 bases, with 16 bases between them. The CDR3 sequence is CASSIVLLDRDTDTQYF. CDR3 DNA: TGTGCCAGTAGTATAGTACTGCTCGACAGAGACACAGATACGCAGTATTTT.

The chain employs TRBV28 and TRBJ2-1; D call uncertain. The V gene lost 7 bases and the J gene lost 9 bases, with 10 bases spanning the gap. Germline V gene lookup returns CDR1 MDHEN and CDR2 SYDVKM. The length of the CDR3 is 11 residues. CDR3 protein: CASTRYVEQFF. CDR3 in DNA: TGTGCCAGCACTCGTTACGTTGAGCAGTTCTTC.

V usage is TRBV10-1 and J usage is TRBJ2-1; 7 bases are shared with TRBD2. From germline, CDR1 is WNHNN and CDR2 SYGVQD (reference sequence). The J segment lost 4 bases and the V segment lost 0 bases, leaving 6 bases of the junction unmatched. This CDR3 comprises 16 residues. The CDR3 sequence is CASSESGAGSYNEQFF. DNA of the CDR3: TGCGCCAGCAGTGAGTCTGGAGCGGGATCTTACAATGAGCAGTTCTTC.

As for this clone: The identical CDR3 is also encoded by other nucleotide sequences in the sample. The rearrangement links TRBV30 to TRBJ2-3; 12 bases line up with TRBD2. V dropped 3 bases and J dropped 5; count of bases not matched to a gene: 6. Germline CDR1 GTSNPN, CDR2 SVGIG (reference sequence). There are 15 residues in the CDR3. CDR3: CAWSRLAGVGDTQYF. The CDR3 DNA reads TGTGCCTGGAGCAGACTAGCGGGAGTCGGAGATACGCAGTATTTT.

The chain joins TRBV6-5 to TRBJ1-1; TRBD1 matches at 9 bases. This CDR3 is 16 amino acids long. The J segment lost 4 bases and the V segment lost 2 bases, leaving 8 bases of the junction unmatched. Germline CDR1 is MNHEY and CDR2 is SVGAGI. The CDR3 here is CASSYRPGQGGTEAFF. The DNA of the CDR3 is TGTGCCAGCAGTTACCGTCCGGGACAGGGCGGCACTGAAGCTTTCTTT.

The V call is TRBV4-1, the J call TRBJ1-2, with TRBD1 matching over 8 bases. Germline V gives CDR1 MGHRA, CDR2 YSYEKL. The CDR3 consists of 15 residues. V was clipped by 3 bases and J by 3 bases; unmatched bases: 6. The CDR3 here is CASSQGGQDHYGYTF. The CDR3 DNA sequence: TGCGCCAGCAGCCAGGGGGGACAGGATCACTATGGCTACACCTTC.

This clone was seen only once. V usage is TRBV5-1 and J usage is TRBJ2-6, with a tentative D call TRBD1 (6 bases). This CDR3 region has 16 residues. Trimming took off 7 bases at V and 0 bases at J, with 14 bases between the two ends. Germline V gene lookup returns CDR1 SGHRS and CDR2 YFSETQ. CDR3 bases: TGCGCCAGCTCAGGGGACGGGAACTCTGGGGCCAACGTCCTGACTTTC. Its translation: CASSGDGNSGANVLTF.